The next 21 T cell receptor beta chains were all read from a single sample in a study of cytomegalovirus exposure and HLA in healthy donors. The table came from immunoSEQ multiplex PCR; TCRdb's copy has only in-frame clones and leaves some out. The sample includes more than 90,000 clones, around 86% of them seen just once. The specimen sequenced was PBMCs. Every receptor here comes from a man between 18 and 29 years old in good health and CMV-seronegative.

This sequence joins TRBV27 and TRBJ2-7, with TRBD1 identical over 11 bases. Per germline, CDR1 MNHEY and CDR2 SMNVEV (reference sequence). This CDR3 spans 16 amino acids. V gave up 5 bases and J gave up 2 bases; unmatched junction bases: 8. CDR3 residues: CASSPRTGQGAYEQYF. For the CDR3, the DNA is TGTGCCAGCAGTCCACGCACGGGACAGGGGGCCTACGAGCAGTACTTC.

The chain couples TRBV4-1 to TRBJ1-1; D ambiguous. Per germline, CDR1 MGHRA and CDR2 YSYEKL. CDR3 length equals 19 residues. Trimming cost V 4 bases and J 0 bases, with 24 bases left between them. The CDR3 is CASSPLGVRSELLNTEAFF. In DNA form, the CDR3 reads TGCGCCAGCAGCCCTCTCGGAGTTAGGTCGGAATTATTGAACACTGAAGCTTTCTTT.

J is TRBJ1-1 and V is TRBV14; D is uncertain. The CDR3 runs to 19 residues. Trimming left V 0 bases short and J 1 base short, with 21 bases between. From germline, CDR1 is SGHDN and CDR2 FVKESK. CDR3 loop: CASSQDRRRSPLRNTEAFF. CDR3 nucleotide sequence: TGTGCCAGCAGCCAAGATAGGCGCAGGTCCCCCCTGAGGAACACTGAAGCTTTCTTT.

The genes are TRBV27 and TRBJ1-3; 7 nucleotides align to TRBD1. Germline V CDR1 and CDR2: MNHEY, SMNVEV (reference sequence). Trimming removed 9 bases from V and 0 bases from J; junction bases left unmatched: 2. CDR3 length: 13 residues. The CDR3 DNA sequence: TGTGCCAGTCGGGACAGCTCTGGAAACACCATATATTTT. It encodes CASRDSSGNTIYF.

The chain's CDR3 is CASSLVGRTEAFF. In nucleotides, the CDR3 is TGTGCCAGCAGCTTAGTAGGGAGAACTGAAGCTTTCTTT. This chain connects TRBV7-2 to TRBJ1-1; D is unresolved. V dropped 1 base and J dropped 5 bases, with 8 bases sitting between them. Germline V lookup: CDR1 SGHTA, CDR2 FQGNSA. The CDR3 is made up of 13 amino acids.

CDR3 residues: CASSQEGRTIGLEAFF. The CDR3 DNA reads as TGTGCCAGCAGCCAAGAAGGGCGGACAATAGGTTTGGAAGCTTTCTTT. The chain is built from TRBV4-2 and TRBJ1-1, with D possibly TRBD1 on 5 matching bases. CDR1 is LGHNA and CDR2 is YNFKEQ in the germline V gene. The CDR3 is made up of 16 amino acids. The V end lost 0 bases, the J end lost 8 bases, and 19 bases lay between the germline ends.

The genes are TRBV6-6 and TRBJ2-2; 11 bases map to TRBD1. The CDR3 covers 15 residues. The V gene end was trimmed by 6 bases and the J gene end by 5 bases; junction bases not matched to a gene: 5. The germline gives CDR1 MNHNY, CDR2 SVGAGI (reference sequence). This CDR3 reads CASSSGQGVTGELFF. The DNA for the CDR3 is TGTGCCAGCAGCTCGGGACAGGGGGTGACCGGGGAGCTGTTTTTT.

CDR3: CASSLKRAPAPERETQYF. DNA of the CDR3: TGTGCCAGCAGTTTAAAGCGAGCGCCCGCACCTGAGAGGGAGACCCAGTACTTC. The chain recombines TRBV27 with TRBJ2-5; D is undetermined. Germline assignment: CDR1 MNHEY and CDR2 SMNVEV (reference sequence). V dropped 2 bases and J dropped 5 bases, with 24 bases sitting between them. The CDR3 has 18 amino acids.

The chain carries TRBV27 and TRBJ2-7; D may be TRBD2 (6 bases). Germline V gene data show CDR1 as MNHEY and CDR2 as SMNVEV (reference sequence). The V end was cut by 6 bases, the J end by 3 bases, with 12 bases between. CDR3 size: 13 residues. For the CDR3, the DNA is TGTGCCAGCAGCCTAAGACTAGGCTACGAGCAGTACTTC. It translates to CASSLRLGYEQYF.

The J gene is TRBJ2-5, the V gene TRBV9, with 7 bases aligning to TRBD1. With 4 bases clipped from V and 1 base from J, the junction kept 4 bases outside the gene matches. The CDR3 totals 14 residues. Germline lookup yields CDR1 SGDLS and CDR2 YYNGEE. The CDR3 sequence: CASSKGQPQETQYF. The CDR3 nucleotides read TGTGCCAGCAGCAAGGGACAGCCCCAAGAGACCCAGTACTTC.

The chain has TRBV5-1 and TRBJ2-1, with 10 bases identical to TRBD2. This CDR3 has 15 residues. Germline lookup yields CDR1 SGHRS and CDR2 YFSETQ. J lost 7 bases, V lost 4 bases, and 8 bases had no gene match. The chain's CDR3 is CASSITSGVMNEQFF. DNA of the CDR3: TGCGCCAGCAGCATAACTAGCGGGGTAATGAATGAGCAGTTCTTC.

J is TRBJ2-7 and V is TRBV10-2; D may be TRBD2 (5 bases). In germline, CDR1 is WSHSY, CDR2 SAAADI. V was clipped by 7 bases and J by 4 bases, with 17 bases between them. This CDR3 is built from 14 residues. CDR3 sequence: CASTPSSAYYEQYF. DNA of the CDR3: TGCGCCAGCACCCCTAGCAGTGCCTATTACGAGCAGTACTTC.

In this sample, this clone turned up a few times. Here the CDR3 reads CASSLRDREGNTIYF. Written as DNA, the CDR3 is TGTGCCAGCAGCTTAAGGGACAGGGAAGGAAACACCATATATTTT. The rearrangement joins TRBV7-2 to TRBJ1-3, with TRBD1 matching 9 bases. The CDR3 totals 15 residues. Germline trimming cut 2 bases from V and 4 bases from J; bases unmatched to any gene: 3. Looked up from germline, CDR1 is SGHTA and CDR2 is FQGNSA. The variable domain in full, with the rest retrieved from reference TRBV7-2 and TRBJ1-3, is GAGVSQSPSNKVTEKGKDVELRCDPISGHTALYWYRQSLGQGLEFLIYFQGNSAPDKSGLPSDRFSAERTGGSVSTLTIQRTQQEDSAVYLCASSLRDREGNTIYFGEGSWLTVV.

The rearrangement links TRBV7-7 to TRBJ2-7; D perhaps matches TRBD1 (5 bases). This CDR3 has 15 amino acids. CDR1 is SSHAT, CDR2 FNYEAQ, per germline (reference sequence). The V gene lost 5 bases and the J gene lost 0 bases, with 14 bases spanning the gap. CDR3 protein: CASSTGLGSSYEQYF. CDR3 nucleotides: TGTGCCAGCAGCACAGGCCTGGGTAGCTCCTACGAGCAGTACTTC.

The chain links TRBV19 to TRBJ2-1; D remains unclear. With 5 bases removed from V and 10 bases from J, the gap between germline ends came to 15 bases. The germline V gene has CDR1 LNHDA and CDR2 SQIVND (reference sequence). The CDR3 runs 13 residues. CDR3 sequence: CASSGSSFGEQFF. Written as DNA, the CDR3 is TGTGCCAGTAGTGGCAGTAGCTTTGGGGAGCAGTTCTTC.

This chain connects TRBV7-6 to TRBJ2-1; TRBD2 agrees at 7 bases. The trim removed 4 bases at V and 9 bases at J, leaving 12 bases unmatched. Germline V gene lookup returns CDR1 SGHVS and CDR2 FNYEAQ. CDR3 length: 15 residues. The CDR3 DNA follows: TGTGCCAGCAGCTCCTCGAGTTGGCGGGAGAGTGAGCAGTTCTTC. Protein sequence: CASSSSSWRESEQFF.

The chain carries TRBV7-9 and TRBJ2-7; 10 bases align to TRBD2. The CDR3 has 15 residues. Losses at the gene ends were 4 bases for V and 3 bases for J; bases not matched to a gene: 6. The germline CDR1 and CDR2 sequences are SEHNR and FQNEAQ (reference sequence). CDR3 nucleotide sequence: TGTGCCAGCAGCTCAACTGGACTAGCGGACTACGAGCAGTACTTC. It encodes CASSSTGLADYEQYF.

The J gene is TRBJ1-2, the V gene TRBV19; D unresolved. The CDR3 sequence is 17 residues long. The germline V gene has CDR1 LNHDA and CDR2 SQIVND (reference sequence). The V end lost 3 bases, the J end lost 4 bases, and 21 bases lay between the germline ends. The CDR3 protein is CASSIIWQPRIGYGYTF. Here the CDR3 DNA reads TGTGCCAGTAGTATTATTTGGCAGCCTAGGATAGGCTATGGCTACACCTTC. The full variable domain, its missing parts supplied by reference TRBV19 and TRBJ1-2, is DGGITQSPKYLFRKEGQNVTLSCEQNLNHDAMYWYRQDPGQGLRLIYYSQIVNDFQKGDIAEGYSVSREKKESFPLTVTSAQKNPTAFYLCASSIIWQPRIGYGYTFGSGTRLTVV.

This chain uses TRBV6-5 with TRBJ1-1; D ambiguous. Trimming shortened V by 5 bases and J by 3 bases, and 10 bases separated the two germline ends. The CDR3 totals 13 residues. Germline V lookup: CDR1 MNHEY, CDR2 SVGAGI. CDR3 sequence: CASSPGIYTEAFF. CDR3 nucleotides: TGTGCCAGCAGTCCGGGGATTTACACTGAAGCTTTCTTT.

The V call is TRBV11-2, the J call TRBJ2-1; tentative D call: TRBD2 (7 bases). From germline, CDR1 is SGHAT and CDR2 FQNNGV. V was shortened by 2 bases and J by 5 bases, with 16 bases between the two germline ends. The CDR3 consists of 16 residues. The CDR3 spells CASSLLWGGAHNEQFF. As DNA, the CDR3 is TGTGCCAGCAGCTTACTATGGGGGGGGGCCCACAATGAGCAGTTCTTC.

The V gene is TRBV6-1, the J gene TRBJ2-3; TRBD1 is a possible D gene (5 bases). The CDR3 consists of 14 residues. V was cut by 1 base and J by 5 bases, with 10 bases left in between. CDR1 MNHNS and CDR2 SASEGT come from the germline V gene. CDR3 nucleotides: TGTGCCAGCAGTGAAGGTAGGACACAAGATACGCAGTATTTT. The encoded protein is CASSEGRTQDTQYF.